This is a list of T cell receptor beta chains from one sample in a study of Tregs in tolerant kidney transplant recipients. No antigen is known for these receptors. Produced via immunoSEQ multiplex PCR; TCRdb's table is partial and in-frame only. The table records 4,500 to 7,000 clones, roughly 90% of them present only once. The sample consisted of Tregs from blood cultured with allogeneic cells, taken before the transplant. The origin of the receptors is a human patient who received a combined kidney and bone marrow transplant. Each CDR3 is given with its conserved first and last residue. D genes are given only for firm matches. Only part of the rows carry a size: once, few, many, or a class if the clone is expanded.

clone_size: -
j_call: TRBJ2-4
v_call: TRBV5-5
d_call: -
cdr3_nt: TGTGCCAGCAGCCCCACCCCCAGGGGCGAAAAGGCCAAAAACATTCAGTACTTC
cdr3_aa: CASSPTPRGEKAKNIQYF

clone_size: few
j_call: TRBJ2-4
v_call: TRBV6-5
d_call: -
cdr3_nt: TGTGCCAGCCTCAGCCGGTTGTCCAAAAACATTCAGTACTTC
cdr3_aa: CASLSRLSKNIQYF

clone_size: -
j_call: TRBJ2-3
v_call: TRBV5-6
d_call: -
cdr3_nt: TGTGCCAGCAGCTTGTCGGGAGCTCAGGCGCAGTATTTT
cdr3_aa: CASSLSGAQAQYF

clone_size: -
j_call: TRBJ1-2
v_call: TRBV27
d_call: TRBD1
cdr3_nt: TGTGCCAGCAGTTCCCCCGGGACAGGGATTCGTGGCTACACCTTC
cdr3_aa: CASSSPGTGIRGYTF

clone_size: -
j_call: TRBJ2-1
v_call: TRBV14
d_call: -
cdr3_nt: TGTGCCAGCAGCCAAGGTCCCTACAATGAGCAGTTCTTC
cdr3_aa: CASSQGPYNEQFF

clone_size: once
j_call: TRBJ2-7
v_call: TRBV6-6
d_call: -
cdr3_nt: TGTGCCAGCAGTTCCTCTCGAGGGCAGCAGTACTTC
cdr3_aa: CASSSSRGQQYF

clone_size: -
j_call: TRBJ2-7
v_call: TRBV21-1
d_call: -
cdr3_nt: -
cdr3_aa: CASSPGVGQGSKHEQYF

clone_size: -
j_call: TRBJ2-1
v_call: TRBV28
d_call: -
cdr3_nt: TGTGCCAGCAGTCCGCGGCCTACAGGGATCTTTCGCTACAATGAGCAGTTCTTC
cdr3_aa: CASSPRPTGIFRYNEQFF

clone_size: -
j_call: TRBJ1-1
v_call: TRBV7-8
d_call: -
cdr3_nt: TGTGCCAGCAGCTTAGACAGATTGAACACTGAAGCTTTCTTT
cdr3_aa: CASSLDRLNTEAFF

clone_size: -
j_call: TRBJ2-3
v_call: TRBV7-9
d_call: -
cdr3_nt: TGTGCCAGCAGCCAAGTTGCGGGTGATACGCAGTATTTT
cdr3_aa: CASSQVAGDTQYF

clone_size: -
j_call: TRBJ1-1
v_call: TRBV4-3
d_call: -
cdr3_nt: TGCGCCAGCAGCCAAGCCCTAATTATGAACACTGAAGCTTTCTTT
cdr3_aa: CASSQALIMNTEAFF

clone_size: -
j_call: TRBJ2-3
v_call: TRBV6-5
d_call: -
cdr3_nt: TGTGCCAGCAGTTTAACAGATGTCACAGATACGCAGTATTTT
cdr3_aa: CASSLTDVTDTQYF

clone_size: -
j_call: TRBJ2-1
v_call: TRBV13
d_call: TRBD2
cdr3_nt: TGTGCCAGCAGCTCCCGACTAGCGGGCCGCAATGAGCAGTTCTTC
cdr3_aa: CASSSRLAGRNEQFF

clone_size: -
j_call: TRBJ1-1
v_call: TRBV19
d_call: -
cdr3_nt: TGTGCCACCACGTGGGGGTCGTCCACTGAAGCTTTCTTT
cdr3_aa: CATTWGSSTEAFF

clone_size: -
j_call: TRBJ2-3
v_call: TRBV2
d_call: -
cdr3_nt: TGTGCCAGCAGGAACACAGATACGCAGTATTTT
cdr3_aa: CASRNTDTQYF

clone_size: -
j_call: TRBJ1-3
v_call: TRBV11-2
d_call: TRBD1
cdr3_nt: TGTGCCAGCAGCCCTCTGGACAGGGCAGACACCATATATTTT
cdr3_aa: CASSPLDRADTIYF

clone_size: -
j_call: TRBJ2-7
v_call: TRBV18
d_call: TRBD2
cdr3_nt: TGTGCCAGCTCACCGGCTAGCGGGAAAGGTAGAGGCGAGCAGTACTTC
cdr3_aa: CASSPASGKGRGEQYF

clone_size: -
j_call: TRBJ1-2
v_call: TRBV4-1
d_call: -
cdr3_nt: TGCGCCAGCAGCCAAGGCAGGGGTGTTCGGGCCTTAGGGGGCTATGGCTACACCTTC
cdr3_aa: CASSQGRGVRALGGYGYTF

clone_size: -
j_call: TRBJ2-2
v_call: TRBV6-4
d_call: -
cdr3_nt: TGTGCCAGCAGTGAGGTGGCGTCGGGGATCGGGGAGCTGTTTTTT
cdr3_aa: CASSEVASGIGELFF

clone_size: -
j_call: TRBJ2-7
v_call: TRBV10-1
d_call: -
cdr3_nt: TGCGCCAGCAGTGTAGGGCAGGCCAGGGAGCAGTACTTC
cdr3_aa: CASSVGQAREQYF

clone_size: -
j_call: TRBJ2-5
v_call: TRBV15
d_call: -
cdr3_nt: TGTGCCACCAGCAGAGGGGGGAGCACAGAGACCCAGTACTTC
cdr3_aa: CATSRGGSTETQYF

clone_size: -
j_call: TRBJ2-1
v_call: TRBV10-1
d_call: -
cdr3_nt: TGCGCCAGCAGTGAGGGGGGGCAGGGGTCCTACAATGAGCAGTTCTTC
cdr3_aa: CASSEGGQGSYNEQFF

clone_size: -
j_call: TRBJ2-1
v_call: TRBV6-6
d_call: TRBD1
cdr3_nt: TGTGCCCACAGAGGGGGCTCGGGTGAGCAGTTCTTC
cdr3_aa: CAHRGGSGEQFF